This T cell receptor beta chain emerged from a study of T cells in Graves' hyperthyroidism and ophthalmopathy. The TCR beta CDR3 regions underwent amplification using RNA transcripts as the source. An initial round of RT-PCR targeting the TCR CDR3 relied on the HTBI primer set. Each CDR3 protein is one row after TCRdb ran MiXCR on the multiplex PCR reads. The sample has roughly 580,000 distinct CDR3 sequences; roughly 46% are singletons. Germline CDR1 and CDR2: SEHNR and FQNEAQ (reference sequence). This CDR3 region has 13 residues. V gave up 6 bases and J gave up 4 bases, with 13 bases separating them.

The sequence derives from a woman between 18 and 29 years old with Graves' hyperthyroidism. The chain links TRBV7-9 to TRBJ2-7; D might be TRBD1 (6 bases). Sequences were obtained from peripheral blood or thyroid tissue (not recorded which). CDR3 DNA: TGTGCCAGCAGGGCTCAGGGGTCTTACGAGCAGTACTTC. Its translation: CASRAQGSYEQYF.